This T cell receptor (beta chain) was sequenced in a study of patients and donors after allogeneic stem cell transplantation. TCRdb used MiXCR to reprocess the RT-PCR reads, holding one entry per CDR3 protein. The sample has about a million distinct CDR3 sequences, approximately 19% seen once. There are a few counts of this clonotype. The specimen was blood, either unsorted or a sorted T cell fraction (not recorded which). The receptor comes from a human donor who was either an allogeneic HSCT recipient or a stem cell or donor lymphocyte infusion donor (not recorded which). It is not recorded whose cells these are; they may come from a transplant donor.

CDR3 in amino acids: CAISDDRNYGYTF. The DNA of the CDR3 is TGTGCCATCAGCGATGACAGGAACTATGGCTACACCTTC. The V gene is TRBV10-3, the J gene TRBJ1-2, with D tentatively TRBD1 (6 bases). Germline V gene sequence: CDR1 ENHRY, CDR2 SYGVKD. This CDR3 is 13 amino acids long. The V and J ends lost 6 bases and 2 bases respectively, with 10 bases between them.